The rows below give T cell receptor beta chains drawn from one sample of a study of long-term antiretroviral therapy in people with HIV. Produced via immunoSEQ multiplex PCR; TCRdb's table is partial and in-frame only. The data contain roughly 24,000 clones, roughly 90% of them singletons. The material sequenced was unsorted PBMCs, taken 0.6 years after starting antiretroviral therapy. These receptors originate from a man in his sixties with HIV. The CDR3 runs from the conserved cysteine through the conserved F or W. D genes are given only for firm matches. Expanded clones are given a class, and other clones once, few, many or no size at all.

TRBV5-1	TRBD2	TRBJ2-1	NA	TGCGCCAGCAGCTTAACTAGCGGGACGAATGAGCAGTTCTTC	CASSLTSGTNEQFF
TRBV7-9	TRBD2	TRBJ2-1	NA	TGTGCCAGCAGCTATCGACTAGCGGGGGCTCTTGTTGAGCAGTTCTTC	CASSYRLAGALVEQFF
TRBV2	NA	TRBJ2-7	NA	TGTGCCATCACCTGGGCCTCCTTCCCATATGTGCAGACAAGGAGTGACTACGAGCAGTACTTC	CAITWASFPYVQTRSDYEQYF
TRBV30	NA	TRBJ2-1	NA	TGTGCCTGGAGTCCCCTAGGACGCCTTCAGTACAATGAGCAGTTCTTC	CAWSPLGRLQYNEQFF
TRBV27	NA	TRBJ1-4	NA	TGTGCCAGCAGTCCATTCTACCCAGGGGCGGCTACTGAAAAACTGTTTTTT	CASSPFYPGAATEKLFF
TRBV7-2	NA	TRBJ2-2	NA	TGTGCCAGCGCATTATACAGGATCACCGGGGAGCTGTTTTTT	CASALYRITGELFF
TRBV5-1	NA	TRBJ1-1	NA	TGCGCCAGCAGCTTTGGGAACACTGAAGCTTTCTTT	CASSFGNTEAFF
TRBV7-9	NA	TRBJ2-1	NA	TGTGCCAGCAGCTTAGGGGAAGGGGATGAGCAGTTCTTC	CASSLGEGDEQFF
TRBV6-1	NA	TRBJ2-3	NA	TGTGCCAGCAGTGTCCAACGGACCACAGATACGCAGTATTTT	CASSVQRTTDTQYF
TRBV15	NA	TRBJ2-7	NA	TGTGCCACCAGCAGAGGAGCTCAGGGGTATGACGAGCAGTACTTC	CATSRGAQGYDEQYF
TRBV27	NA	TRBJ1-1	NA	TGTGCCAGCAGCCCCCTCTGGACCACTGAAGCTTTCTTT	CASSPLWTTEAFF
TRBV15	TRBD1	TRBJ2-2	NA	TGTGCCACCAACCCGGGACAGGGGACAACCGGGGAGCTGTTTTTT	CATNPGQGTTGELFF
TRBV7-2	NA	TRBJ1-2	NA	TGTGCCAGCAGCTTAACATATCCGGGTCTCCTCCTCTATGGCTACACCTTC	CASSLTYPGLLLYGYTF
TRBV7-6	NA	TRBJ1-6	NA	TGTGCCAGCAGCCAAGATCAGGACTCACCCCTCCACTTT	CASSQDQDSPLHF
TRBV2	NA	TRBJ2-2	NA	TGTGCCAGCAACGTGGAGACCCCCGGGGCCGGGGAGCTGTTTTTT	CASNVETPGAGELFF
TRBV4-2	TRBD2	TRBJ2-1	few	TGTGCCAGCAGCCAGGGCGGGAGCTCCTACAATGAGCAGTTCTTC	CASSQGGSSYNEQFF
TRBV7-3	NA	TRBJ1-2	NA	TGTGCCAGCAGCCCCAGAGGAGGGTACTATGGCTACACCTTC	CASSPRGGYYGYTF
TRBV5-1	TRBD1	TRBJ1-5	NA	TGCGCCAGCACCACAGGGGAGGTCGATCAGCCCCAGCATTTT	CASTTGEVDQPQHF
TRBV9	TRBD2	TRBJ2-7	NA	TGTGCCAGCAGCCCCCAGACTAGCGGGAGGGAGGAGCAGTACTTC	CASSPQTSGREEQYF
TRBV5-1	NA	TRBJ2-5	NA	TGCGCCAGCAGCTTCCCGGAAGAGACCCAGTACTTC	CASSFPEETQYF
TRBV5-1	NA	TRBJ2-1	once	TGCGCCAGCAGCTTGGAACAGATTTCCAATGAGCAGTTCTTC	CASSLEQISNEQFF
TRBV5-8	TRBD2	TRBJ2-5	NA	TGTGCCAGCAGCCCGGGACTAGCGGGAGGGCCCAGGGAGACCCAGTACTTC	CASSPGLAGGPRETQYF
TRBV10-3	NA	TRBJ1-2	few	TGTGCCATCAGTGATGGGGTCGCGTCAACGGAAGGCTACACCTTC	CAISDGVASTEGYTF
TRBV11-2	TRBD2	TRBJ2-3	NA	TGTGCCAGCAGCTTAGGGGGACTAGCGGGAGGGTACACAGATACGCAGTATTTT	CASSLGGLAGGYTDTQYF
TRBV7-3	TRBD2	TRBJ2-7	NA	TGTGCCAGCAGCTTAGGAACTAGCGGAGCCGAGCAGTACTTC	CASSLGTSGAEQYF
TRBV2	NA	TRBJ1-5	NA	TGTGCCAGCAGTGAAGTCGGCTTTACCGTTGAGGGTCAGCCCCAGCATTTT	CASSEVGFTVEGQPQHF
TRBV6-1	TRBD2	TRBJ2-1	NA	TGTGCCAGCAGTAGCGGGAAATACAATGAGCAGTTCTTC	CASSSGKYNEQFF
TRBV12-5	NA	TRBJ1-5	once	TGTGCTAGTGGTAACCCAAACGGGGGGCAGCCCCAGCATTTT	CASGNPNGGQPQHF
TRBV14	NA	TRBJ2-3	once	TGTGCCAGCAGCCAAGATCCCCCGCTAGCCGGCACAGATACGCAGTATTTT	CASSQDPPLAGTDTQYF
TRBV19	TRBD1	TRBJ1-1	NA	TGTGCCAGTAGTACCTACTCGGCTACAGGGGTTGGGACTGAAGCTTTCTTT	CASSTYSATGVGTEAFF
TRBV13	TRBD2	TRBJ2-1	NA	TGTGCCAGCAGCAGGCGGGGGGACCACTACAATGAGCAGTTCTTC	CASSRRGDHYNEQFF
TRBV14	NA	TRBJ2-5	NA	TGTGCCAGCAGCCAAGTTACAGGGAGCGGGACCCTACCGACGGAAAACGACAAAGAGACCCAGTACTTC	CASSQVTGSGTLPTENDKETQYF
TRBV7-8	NA	TRBJ2-7	NA	TGTGCCAGCAGCCTAAGTAGGGGGGGGCCCGAGCAGTACTTC	CASSLSRGGPEQYF
TRBV28	NA	TRBJ1-4	NA	TGTGCCAGCAGTTTATCCGAAAAACTGTTTTTT	CASSLSEKLFF
TRBV2	TRBD2	TRBJ2-1	NA	TGTGCCAGCACGGGACTAGCGGGAGGAGGGGGCAATGAGCAGTTCTTC	CASTGLAGGGGNEQFF
TRBV5-1	NA	TRBJ2-7	NA	TGCGCCAGCAGCATTGACAGCTCCTACGAGCAGTACTTC	CASSIDSSYEQYF
TRBV9	NA	TRBJ2-7	NA	TGTGCCAGCAGCTACGGACCTTCCGCCGAGCAGTACTTC	CASSYGPSAEQYF
TRBV7-2	TRBD1	TRBJ1-3	NA	TGTGCCAGCAGCCCTGGACAGGGGGCATCTGGAAACACCATATATTTT	CASSPGQGASGNTIYF
TRBV5-1	TRBD1	TRBJ2-2	NA	TGCGCCAGCAGCAGAGACCTGGACAGGGGGCTAGACACCGGGGAGCTGTTTTTT	CASSRDLDRGLDTGELFF
TRBV5-1	NA	TRBJ1-2	NA	TGCGCCAGCAGCCCATACAGGGCTGGGAACTATGGCTACACCTTC	CASSPYRAGNYGYTF
TRBV6-5	NA	TRBJ2-3	NA	TGTGCCAGCAGTTACTACCCCACAGATACGCAGTATTTT	CASSYYPTDTQYF
TRBV7-8	NA	TRBJ2-7	NA	TGTGCCAGCAGCTTCCGGGACGTCGCCTACGAGCAGTACTTC	CASSFRDVAYEQYF
TRBV4-1	NA	TRBJ1-2	NA	TGCGCCAGCAGCCCCAGAGTCGACACCTCCGCTGGCTACACCTTC	CASSPRVDTSAGYTF
TRBV11-2	NA	TRBJ1-3	NA	TGTGCCAGCAGCATATACGGAAACACCATATATTTT	CASSIYGNTIYF
TRBV7-6	NA	TRBJ2-7	NA	TGTGCCAGCAGCGCCCGCGGGCGGAGGAGCTACGAGCAGTACTTC	CASSARGRRSYEQYF
TRBV29-1	NA	TRBJ1-1	NA	TGCAGCGTTGAAGGGGGGCTCACTGAAGCTTTCTTT	CSVEGGLTEAFF
TRBV5-6	NA	TRBJ2-7	NA	TGTGCCAGCAGCTTGGGGACAGATCCCTACGAGCAGTACTTC	CASSLGTDPYEQYF
TRBV7-2	TRBD1	TRBJ2-2	once	TGTGCCAGCAGGGGACCCGGGACAGGGGGCGCGGGGGAGCTGTTTTTT	CASRGPGTGGAGELFF
TRBV27	NA	TRBJ2-7	NA	TGTGCCAGCAGCCCGACTAAGGAGTCGTACGAGCAGTACTTC	CASSPTKESYEQYF
TRBV7-9	TRBD1	TRBJ2-6	few	TGTGCCAGCAGCCTAGGACAGGGGCATGGGGCCAACGTCCTGACTTTC	CASSLGQGHGANVLTF
TRBV18	TRBD1	TRBJ2-4	NA	TGTGCCAGCTCACCGGGACAGACCAAAAACATTCAGTACTTC	CASSPGQTKNIQYF
TRBV20-1	NA	TRBJ2-7	few	TGCCTGCTTCCGGGGACCTACGAGCAGTACTTC	CLLPGTYEQYF